This T cell receptor (beta chain) was recorded in a study of CD8 T cells in ankylosing spondylitis. Whole-study results and caveats: Past studies reported some motif variants in reactive arthritis synovial fluid and blood. Among TCR beta sequences, a motif of under ten highly homologous variants appeared characteristic of ankylosing spondylitis blood.

This clonotype has only a few counts. Its matching antigen is unknown. Germline CDR1 DFQATT, CDR2 SNEGSKA (reference sequence). This CDR3 is built from 14 residues. V lost 0 bases to trimming and J lost 7 bases, with 13 bases between them. MiXCR was run by TCRdb on the 5' RACE reads, yielding one entry per CDR3 protein. Of around 890,000 distinct CDR3 sequences listed, about 12% are singletons. This clonotype was obtained from a male donor with ankylosing spondylitis. The sample consisted of blood, either unsorted or a sorted T cell fraction (not recorded which). The chain couples TRBV20-1 to TRBJ1-5, with D perhaps matching TRBD1 (6 bases). As DNA, the CDR3 is TGCAGTGCTAGAGAGGGGGGCGGGACGCAGCCCCAGCATTTT. Its translation: CSAREGGGTQPQHF.